This record covers a single TCR beta chain. Its antigen is unidentified. Reanalyzing the 5' RACE reads, TCRdb keeps one entry per CDR3 protein, without DNA. The sample has some 150,000 distinct CDR3 sequences; the top ten hold roughly 1.2%. The CDR3 totals 15 residues. This sample is drawn from a study of monozygotic twins with inflammatory bowel disease. Study-wide findings and caveats: IBD patients carried less diverse TCRbeta repertoires (inverse Simpson) than healthy co-twins. IBD patients shared fewer clonotypes with other individuals than healthy twins, especially patients with disease activity signs.

This receptor was obtained from a human donor with ulcerative colitis or Crohn's disease, or a healthy co-twin of an affected twin (not recorded which). The chain carries TRBV12-3 or TRBV12-4 and TRBJ2-1; TCRdb reports TRBD1, a call that lacks DNA to check it against. What was sequenced was blood. CDR3 amino acids: CASSLAGGIVDEQFF.